These 7 T cell receptor beta chains came from one sample sequenced in a study of T-cell reconstitution after alpha-beta-depleted transplantation in children. During its preparation, the TCRbeta library received unique molecular identifiers. TCRdb recomputed calls from the PCR reads with MiXCR, one row per CDR3 protein. The profile shows hundreds of thousands of distinct CDR3 sequences, under 15% of them singletons. This specimen was PBMCs, taken before TCRalphabeta/CD19-depleted stem cell transplant. These receptors originate from a girl aged 2 to 9 with congenital amegakaryocytic thrombocytopenia, due to receive a stem cell transplant.

The table lists this clonotype with many counts. This chain joins TRBV6-1 and TRBJ2-5, with TRBD1 matching over 7 bases. The germline V gene has CDR1 MNHNS and CDR2 SASEGT. The V and J ends lost 9 bases and 0 bases, in that order; junction bases with no gene match: 10. The CDR3 runs to 15 residues. The CDR3 DNA follows: TGTGCCAGTCGCGAGGACAGGACGTACCAAGAGACCCAGTACTTC. As protein: CASREDRTYQETQYF.

In this sample, this clonotype turned up many times. This chain joins TRBV5-1 and TRBJ2-3; possibly TRBD1 for D (6 bases). The germline CDR1 and CDR2 sequences are SGHRS and YFSETQ. The CDR3 contains 15 residues. Trimming left V 2 bases short and J 2 bases short, with 12 bases between. CDR3: CASSFTRDTTDTQYF. The CDR3 DNA is TGCGCCAGCAGCTTCACCCGGGACACCACAGATACGCAGTATTTT.

The rearrangement uses TRBV7-9 and TRBJ2-3; a possible D gene is TRBD2 (5 bases). Germline V gene data show CDR1 as SEHNR and CDR2 as FQNEAQ (reference sequence). V shed 5 bases and J shed 2 bases, with 17 bases lying between them. The length of the CDR3 is 16 residues. CDR3 amino acids: CASSTAVVTLTDTQYF. The CDR3 coding sequence is TGTGCCAGCAGCACAGCGGTGGTAACCCTCACAGATACGCAGTATTTT.

The V call is TRBV29-1, the J call TRBJ2-3; unclear D gene. This CDR3 has 11 residues. Trimming took 6 bases from V and 4 from J, leaving 8 bases between them. Germline V gene lookup returns CDR1 SQVTM and CDR2 ANQGSEA. Here the CDR3 reads CSVNSADTQYF. The CDR3 nucleotides are TGCAGCGTAAATTCCGCAGATACGCAGTATTTT.

The V and J genes are TRBV20-1 and TRBJ1-1; 8 nucleotides align to TRBD1. The germline CDR1 and CDR2 sequences are DFQATT and SNEGSKA (reference sequence). V lost 1 base and J lost 5; bases outside the gene matches: 9. The CDR3 is made up of 15 amino acids. In DNA form, the CDR3 reads TGCAGTGCTAGAGCAGTAACAGGGGGAGATACTGAAGCTTTCTTT. It is translated as CSARAVTGGDTEAFF.

This clonotype was observed many times. The chain employs TRBV20-1 and TRBJ2-1; maybe TRBD2 (6 bases). V lost 0 bases and J 4 bases, leaving 13 bases between the germline ends. Germline values: CDR1 DFQATT, CDR2 SNEGSKA (reference sequence). The CDR3 runs 15 residues. Here the CDR3 DNA reads TGCAGTGCTAGAGATCTGGGCGGGGTTTACAATGAGCAGTTCTTC. Its protein is CSARDLGGVYNEQFF.

This chain joins TRBV30 and TRBJ1-5, with 7 bases fitting TRBD1. This CDR3 region has 14 residues. J gave up 7 bases and V 1 base, and 7 bases lay outside the gene matches. Germline V gene data show CDR1 as GTSNPN and CDR2 as SVGIG (reference sequence). Here the CDR3 reads CAWSAKGAWQPQHF. The CDR3 nucleotides are TGTGCCTGGAGTGCTAAGGGGGCCTGGCAGCCCCAGCATTTT.